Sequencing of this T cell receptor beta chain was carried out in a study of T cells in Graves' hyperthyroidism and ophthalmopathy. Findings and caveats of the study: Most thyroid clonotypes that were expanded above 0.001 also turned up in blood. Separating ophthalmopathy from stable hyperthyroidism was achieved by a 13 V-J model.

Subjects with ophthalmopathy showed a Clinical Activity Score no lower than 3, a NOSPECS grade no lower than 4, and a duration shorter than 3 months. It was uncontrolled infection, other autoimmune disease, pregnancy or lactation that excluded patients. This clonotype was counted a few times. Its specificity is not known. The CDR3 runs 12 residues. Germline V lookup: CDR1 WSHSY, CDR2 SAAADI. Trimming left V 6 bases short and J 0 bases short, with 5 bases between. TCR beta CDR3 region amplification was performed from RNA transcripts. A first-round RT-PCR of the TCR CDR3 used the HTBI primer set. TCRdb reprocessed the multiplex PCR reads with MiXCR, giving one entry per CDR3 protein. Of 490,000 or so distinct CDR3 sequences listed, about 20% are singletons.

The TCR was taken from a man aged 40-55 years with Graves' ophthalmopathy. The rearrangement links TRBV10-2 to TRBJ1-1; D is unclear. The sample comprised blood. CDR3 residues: CASRPMNTEAFF. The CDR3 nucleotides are TGCGCCAGCAGACCGATGAACACTGAAGCTTTCTTT.